The T cell receptor (beta chain) described here comes from a study of CD8 T cells in Susac syndrome. TCR beta was sequenced from blood CD8+ and CD4+ T cells. Those who served as multiple sclerosis controls were treatment-naive patients with stable or active relapsing-remitting disease. The CD8+ and CD4+ T cells were negatively isolated, with the TEMRA cells enriched by FACS. The CDR3 spans 14 residues. Germline V CDR1 and CDR2: SGHRS, YFSETQ. The V and J ends lost 2 bases and 1 base respectively, with 9 bases between them. With random hexamers, reverse transcription was performed on roughly 0.45 to 1 ug of RNA. Amplification of TCR beta CDR3 was carried out by immunoSEQ multiplex PCR, which covered 54 Vbeta and 13 Jbeta segments. Using its own MiXCR run on the immunoSEQ multiplex PCR reads, TCRdb lists one record per CDR3 protein. The sample has approximately 71,000 distinct CDR3 sequences, over 95% seen once.

Sequenced: CD4+ T cells from PBMCs. The chain uses TRBV5-1 and TRBJ1-1, with D perhaps TRBD1 (6 bases). The clonotype comes from a human donor with multiple sclerosis. The CDR3 region has the DNA TGCGCCAGCAGCTTCACAGGGCCGAACACTGAAGCTTTCTTT. This encodes CASSFTGPNTEAFF.